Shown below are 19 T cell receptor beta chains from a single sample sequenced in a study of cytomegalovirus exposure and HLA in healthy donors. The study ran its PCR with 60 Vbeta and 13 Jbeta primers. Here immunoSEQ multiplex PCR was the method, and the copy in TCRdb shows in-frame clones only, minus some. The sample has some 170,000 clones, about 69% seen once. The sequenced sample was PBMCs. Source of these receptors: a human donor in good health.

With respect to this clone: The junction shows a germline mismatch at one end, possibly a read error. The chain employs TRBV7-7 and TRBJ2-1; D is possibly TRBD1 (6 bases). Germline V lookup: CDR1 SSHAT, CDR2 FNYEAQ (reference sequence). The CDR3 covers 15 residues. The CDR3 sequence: CASSLSPTGNNEQFF. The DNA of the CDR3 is TGTGCTAGCAGCTTGAGTCCGACAGGTAACAATGAGCAGTTCTTC.

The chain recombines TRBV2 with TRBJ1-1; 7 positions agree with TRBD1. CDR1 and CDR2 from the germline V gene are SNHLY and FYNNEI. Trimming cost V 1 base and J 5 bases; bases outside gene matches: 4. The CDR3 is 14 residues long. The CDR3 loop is CASSEEQGWTEAFF. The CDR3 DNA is TGTGCCAGCAGTGAAGAACAGGGGTGGACTGAAGCTTTCTTT.

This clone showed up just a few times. The DNA for the CDR3 is TGCGCCAGCAGCCCCCAAGCACTGTATAATTCACCCCTCCACTTT. Protein product: CASSPQALYNSPLHF. The rearrangement uses TRBV4-1 and TRBJ1-6, with unresolved D. Trimming took off 4 bases at V and 4 bases at J, with 11 bases between the two ends. Germline-derived CDR1 and CDR2 are MGHRA and YSYEKL. This CDR3 is 15 amino acids long.

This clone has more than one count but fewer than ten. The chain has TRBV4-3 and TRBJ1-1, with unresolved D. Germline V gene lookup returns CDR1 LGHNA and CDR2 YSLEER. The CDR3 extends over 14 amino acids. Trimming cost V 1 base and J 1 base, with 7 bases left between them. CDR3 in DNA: TGCGCCAGCAGCCAAGTTGTCGGGAACACTGAAGCTTTCTTT. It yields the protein CASSQVVGNTEAFF.

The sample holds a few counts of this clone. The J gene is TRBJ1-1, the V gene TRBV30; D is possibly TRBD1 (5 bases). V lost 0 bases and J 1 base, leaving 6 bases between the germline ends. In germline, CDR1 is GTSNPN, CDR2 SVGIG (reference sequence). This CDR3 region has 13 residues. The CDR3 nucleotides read TGTGCCTGGAGTGTGGGGCAGAACACTGAAGCTTTCTTT. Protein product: CAWSVGQNTEAFF.

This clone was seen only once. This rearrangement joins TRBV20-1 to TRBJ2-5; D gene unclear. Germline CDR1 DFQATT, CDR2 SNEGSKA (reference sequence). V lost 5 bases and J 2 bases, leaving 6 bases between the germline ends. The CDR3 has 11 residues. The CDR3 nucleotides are TGCAGTGCTCGTATTCAAGAGACCCAGTACTTC. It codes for CSARIQETQYF.

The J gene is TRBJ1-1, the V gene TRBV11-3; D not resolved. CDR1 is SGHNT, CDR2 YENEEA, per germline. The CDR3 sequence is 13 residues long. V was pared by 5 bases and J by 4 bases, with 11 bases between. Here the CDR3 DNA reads TGTGCCAGCAGCCCTACGAGTTCCACTGAAGCTTTCTTT. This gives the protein CASSPTSSTEAFF. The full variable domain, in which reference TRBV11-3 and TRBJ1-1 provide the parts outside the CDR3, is EAGVVQSPRYKIIEKKQPVAFWCNPISGHNTLYWYLQNLGQGPELLIRYENEEAVDDSQLPKDRFSAERLKGVDSTLKIQPAELGDSAVYLCASSPTSSTEAFFGQGTRLTVV.

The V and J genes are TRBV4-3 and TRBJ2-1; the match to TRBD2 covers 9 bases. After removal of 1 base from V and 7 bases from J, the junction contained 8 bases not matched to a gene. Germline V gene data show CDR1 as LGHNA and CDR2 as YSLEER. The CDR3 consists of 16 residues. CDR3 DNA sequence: TGCGCCAGCAGCCAAGTGTGGCGGGGGGGCAATAATGAGCAGTTCTTC. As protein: CASSQVWRGGNNEQFF.

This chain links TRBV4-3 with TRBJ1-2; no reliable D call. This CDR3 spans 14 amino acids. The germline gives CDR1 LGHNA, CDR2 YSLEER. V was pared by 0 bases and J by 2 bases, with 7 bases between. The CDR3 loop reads CASSQDTRNYGYTF. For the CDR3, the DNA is TGCGCCAGCAGCCAAGATACGCGGAACTATGGCTACACCTTC.

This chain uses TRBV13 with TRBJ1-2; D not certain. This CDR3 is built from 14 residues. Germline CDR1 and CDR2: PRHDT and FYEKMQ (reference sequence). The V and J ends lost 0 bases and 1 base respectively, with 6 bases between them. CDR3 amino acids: CASSLGQNNYGYTF. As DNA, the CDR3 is TGTGCCAGCAGCTTAGGGCAGAATAACTATGGCTACACCTTC.

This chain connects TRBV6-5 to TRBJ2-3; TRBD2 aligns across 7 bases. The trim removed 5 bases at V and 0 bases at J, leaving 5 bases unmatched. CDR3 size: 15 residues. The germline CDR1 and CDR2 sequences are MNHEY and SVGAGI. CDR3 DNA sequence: TGTGCCAGCAGTAGGGGAGGGATCAGCACAGATACGCAGTATTTT. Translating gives CASSRGGISTDTQYF.

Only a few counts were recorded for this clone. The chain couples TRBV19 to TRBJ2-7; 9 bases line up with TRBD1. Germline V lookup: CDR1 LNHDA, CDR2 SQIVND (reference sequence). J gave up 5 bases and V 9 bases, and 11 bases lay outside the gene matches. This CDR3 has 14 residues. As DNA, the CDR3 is TGTGCCAGCAGTCTTGGGACAGGGATCGACGAGCAGTACTTC. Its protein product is CASSLGTGIDEQYF.

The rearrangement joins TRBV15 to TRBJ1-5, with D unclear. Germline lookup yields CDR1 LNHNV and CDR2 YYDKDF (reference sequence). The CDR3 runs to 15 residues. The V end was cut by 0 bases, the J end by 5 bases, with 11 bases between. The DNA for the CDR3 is TGTGCCACCAGCAGAGATTTCGACGAGGATCAGCCCCAGCATTTT. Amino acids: CATSRDFDEDQPQHF. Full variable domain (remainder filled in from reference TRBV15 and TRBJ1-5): DAMVIQNPRYQVTQFGKPVTLSCSQTLNHNVMYWYQQKSSQAPKLLFHYYDKDFNNEADTPDNFQSRRPNTSFCFLDIRSPGLGDTAMYLCATSRDFDEDQPQHFGDGTRLSIL.

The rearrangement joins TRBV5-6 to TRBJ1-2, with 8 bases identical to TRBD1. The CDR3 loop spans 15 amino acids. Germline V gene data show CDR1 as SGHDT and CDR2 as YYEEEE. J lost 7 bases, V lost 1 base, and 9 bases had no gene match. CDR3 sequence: CASSLYARGPLGYTF. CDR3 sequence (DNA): TGTGCCAGCAGCTTGTATGCCAGGGGGCCTCTTGGCTACACCTTC. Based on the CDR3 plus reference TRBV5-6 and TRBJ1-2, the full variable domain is DAGVTQSPTHLIKTRGQQVTLRCSPKSGHDTVSWYQQALGQGPQFIFQYYEEEERQRGNFPDRFSGHQFPNYSSELNVNALLLGDSALYLCASSLYARGPLGYTFGSGTRLTVV.

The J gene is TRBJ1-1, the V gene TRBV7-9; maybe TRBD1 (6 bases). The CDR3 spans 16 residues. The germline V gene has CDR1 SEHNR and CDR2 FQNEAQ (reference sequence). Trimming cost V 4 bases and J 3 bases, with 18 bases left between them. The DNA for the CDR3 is TGTGCCAGCAGCTCAGGAGGACAGATTCGGGACACTGAAGCTTTCTTT. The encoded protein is CASSSGGQIRDTEAFF.

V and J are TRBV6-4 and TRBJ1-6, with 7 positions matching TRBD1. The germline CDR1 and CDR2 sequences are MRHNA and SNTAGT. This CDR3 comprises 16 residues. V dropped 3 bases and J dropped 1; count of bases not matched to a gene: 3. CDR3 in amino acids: CASSEQGTSYNSPLHF. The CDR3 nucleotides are TGTGCCAGCAGTGAACAGGGGACGTCCTATAATTCACCCCTCCACTTT.

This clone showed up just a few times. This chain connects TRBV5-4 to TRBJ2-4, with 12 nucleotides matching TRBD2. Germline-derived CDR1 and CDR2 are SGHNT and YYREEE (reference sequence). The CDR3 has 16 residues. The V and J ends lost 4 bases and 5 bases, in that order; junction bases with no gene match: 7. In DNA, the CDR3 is TGTGCCAGCAGCACCGGACTAGCGGGGATTGAAAACATTCAGTACTTC. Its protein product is CASSTGLAGIENIQYF. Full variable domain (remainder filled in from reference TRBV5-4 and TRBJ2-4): ETGVTQSPTHLIKTRGQQVTLRCSSQSGHNTVSWYQQALGQGPQFIFQYYREEENGRGNFPPRFSGLQFPNYSSELNVNALELDDSALYLCASSTGLAGIENIQYFGAGTRLSVL.

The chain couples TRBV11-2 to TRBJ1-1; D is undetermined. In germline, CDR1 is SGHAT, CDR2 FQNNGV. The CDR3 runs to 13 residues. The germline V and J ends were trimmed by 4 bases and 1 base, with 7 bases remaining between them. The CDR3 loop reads CASSSERNTEAFF. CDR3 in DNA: TGTGCCAGCAGCTCAGAGAGGAACACTGAAGCTTTCTTT.

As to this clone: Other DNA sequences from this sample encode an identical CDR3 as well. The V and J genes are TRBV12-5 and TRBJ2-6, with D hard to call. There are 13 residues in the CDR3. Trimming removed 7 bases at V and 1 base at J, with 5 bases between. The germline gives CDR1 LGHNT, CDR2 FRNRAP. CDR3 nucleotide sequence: TGTGCTAGTGCCCCATCTGGGGCCAACGTCCTGACTTTC. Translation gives CASAPSGANVLTF.